Below are 13 T cell receptor beta chains sequenced from a single sample in a study of early T cells in non-severe SARS-CoV-2 infection. TCRdb processed the 5' RACE reads anew with MiXCR; each CDR3 protein has one entry. The data hold tens of thousands of distinct CDR3 sequences, with 11% to 15% observed a single time. The sample was whole blood. These receptor sequences come from an adult who was a healthcare worker with PCR-confirmed SARS-CoV-2 infection or an uninfected control (not recorded which).

In this sample, this clonotype turned up many times. The chain uses TRBV29-1 and TRBJ1-1, with TRBD1 identical over 7 bases. From germline, CDR1 is SQVTM and CDR2 ANQGSEA. V was clipped by 7 bases and J by 0 bases; unmatched bases: 8. This CDR3 is built from 14 residues. CDR3 sequence: CSARDRVVNTEAFF. In DNA form, the CDR3 reads TGCAGCGCGAGAGACAGGGTGGTGAACACTGAAGCTTTCTTT.

This chain links TRBV27 with TRBJ2-6; D is perhaps TRBD1 (5 bases). Trimming cost V 0 bases and J 0 bases, with 18 bases left between them. This CDR3 has 20 amino acids. CDR1 is MNHEY and CDR2 is SMNVEV in the germline V gene (reference sequence). CDR3 nucleotide sequence: TGTGCCAGCAGTTTATCGAACGGCAGGGTTGTAACCTCTGGGGCCAACGTCCTGACTTTC. Protein product: CASSLSNGRVVTSGANVLTF.

The V and J genes are TRBV4-2 and TRBJ1-5; maybe TRBD1 (5 bases). With 2 bases removed from V and 2 bases from J, the gap between germline ends came to 7 bases. Germline CDR1 reads LGHNA; CDR2 reads YNFKEQ. The CDR3 runs 14 residues. Written as DNA, the CDR3 is TGTGCCAGCAGCCAACAGGGTGGCAATCAGCCCCAGCATTTT. Translating gives CASSQQGGNQPQHF.

This clonotype was counted ten times or more. This rearrangement joins TRBV6-5 to TRBJ2-7; TRBD1 aligns across 10 bases. Germline V gene sequence: CDR1 MNHEY, CDR2 SVGAGI. V shed 2 bases, J shed 4 bases, and the junction held 5 bases outside the gene matches. CDR3 length: 15 amino acids. The CDR3 sequence is CASSYGQGVSYEQYF. CDR3 nucleotides: TGTGCCAGCAGTTACGGACAGGGGGTATCGTACGAGCAGTACTTC.

In its sample, this clonotype was seen many times. The chain combines TRBV28 with TRBJ2-3; D gene ambiguous. Trimming left V 3 bases short and J 1 base short, with 8 bases between. The CDR3 has 14 residues. The germline V gene encodes CDR1 MDHEN and CDR2 SYDVKM. The CDR3 coding sequence is TGTGCCAGCAGTTTTCGGGCGGGCACAGATACGCAGTATTTT. Residues: CASSFRAGTDTQYF.

This clonotype was observed a few times. The V gene is TRBV7-2, the J gene TRBJ2-7; 7 bases align to TRBD1. Germline loops: CDR1 SGHTA, CDR2 FQGNSA. V lost 4 bases to trimming and J lost 4 bases; unmatched junction nucleotides: 7. The CDR3 consists of 14 residues. CDR3 loop: CASSSTGQPYEQYF. CDR3 bases: TGTGCCAGCAGCTCCACGGGACAGCCATACGAGCAGTACTTC.

The chain combines TRBV6-5 with TRBJ2-3; D not certain. Germline assignment: CDR1 MNHEY and CDR2 SVGAGI. The CDR3 has 12 amino acids. The V gene lost 9 bases and the J gene lost 5 bases, with 12 bases spanning the gap. CDR3 in amino acids: CASVAPEDTQYF. Here the CDR3 DNA reads TGTGCCAGTGTCGCGCCCGAAGATACGCAGTATTTT.

In regard to this clonotype: The junction departs from the called germline gene at one end, perhaps through a read error. The V gene is TRBV7-2, the J gene TRBJ1-1, with D unresolved. The CDR3 consists of 13 residues. Looked up from germline, CDR1 is SGHTA and CDR2 is FQGNSA. DNA of the CDR3: TGTGCCAGCAGCCATACCCCCGCCACTGAAGTTTTCTTT. Amino acids: CASSHTPATEVFF.

V and J are TRBV20-1 and TRBJ1-2; D is possibly TRBD1 (5 bases). From germline, CDR1 is DFQATT and CDR2 SNEGSKA (reference sequence). The CDR3 loop spans 14 amino acids. Trimming stripped 5 bases from V and 4 bases from J, with 17 bases between. CDR3 DNA: TGCAGTGCTCCTATACCCAGGGCTAGCTATGGCTACACCTTC. Amino acid sequence: CSAPIPRASYGYTF.

This clonotype appeared many times. The rearrangement links TRBV7-8 to TRBJ1-1, with D hard to call. The CDR3 runs 13 residues. With 5 bases removed from V and 4 bases from J, the gap between germline ends came to 11 bases. Germline-derived CDR1 and CDR2 are SGHVS and FQNEAQ. CDR3 in amino acids: CASSPRYPTEAFF. The CDR3 DNA is TGTGCCAGCAGCCCCCGGTACCCCACTGAAGCTTTCTTT.

This chain connects TRBV7-2 to TRBJ1-1; maybe TRBD1 (5 bases). The ends were cut back, 5 bases at V and 4 bases at J, with 14 bases in the middle. The V gene's germline CDR1 is SGHTA and CDR2 FQGNSA. This CDR3 is 14 amino acids long. This chain's CDR3 is CASSQDPGGTEAFF. CDR3 nucleotide sequence: TGTGCCAGCAGCCAGGACCCGGGGGGCACTGAAGCTTTCTTT. Based on the CDR3 plus reference TRBV7-2 and TRBJ1-1, the full variable domain is GAGVSQSPSNKVTEKGKDVELRCDPISGHTALYWYRQSLGQGLEFLIYFQGNSAPDKSGLPSDRFSAERTGGSVSTLTIQRTQQEDSAVYLCASSQDPGGTEAFFGQGTRLTVV.

The gene calls are TRBV7-9 and TRBJ2-2; D is unclear. Germline lookup yields CDR1 SEHNR and CDR2 FQNEAQ (reference sequence). The CDR3 loop spans 14 amino acids. V was cut by 6 bases and J by 1 base, with 9 bases left in between. The CDR3 DNA sequence: TGTGCCAGCAGAAGAGACAAGAACACCGGGGAGCTGTTTTTT. It translates to CASRRDKNTGELFF. The whole variable domain, filled in from reference TRBV7-9 and TRBJ2-2, reads DTGVSQNPRHKITKRGQNVTFRCDPISEHNRLYWYRQTLGQGPEFLTYFQNEAQLEKSRLLSDRFSAERPKGSFSTLEIQRTEQGDSAMYLCASRRDKNTGELFFGEGSRLTVL.

The V and J genes are TRBV5-1 and TRBJ1-1; TRBD1 agrees at 7 bases. V lost 4 bases to trimming and J lost 5 bases; unmatched junction nucleotides: 8. The CDR3 is 14 amino acids. The germline CDR1 and CDR2 sequences are SGHRS and YFSETQ. The CDR3: CASSIGGGETEAFF. Written as DNA, the CDR3 is TGCGCCAGCAGCATAGGAGGGGGCGAGACTGAAGCTTTCTTT.